These 13 T cell receptor beta chains originate from one sample sequenced in a study of CD8 T cells in Susac syndrome. Reverse transcription of about 0.5 to 1 ug RNA was carried out with random hexamers. TCRdb passed the immunoSEQ multiplex PCR reads through MiXCR, listing each CDR3 protein once. The sample consists of some 250,000 distinct CDR3 sequences, about 96% of them appearing once. The sample was CD4+ T cells from PBMCs. These receptors all stem from a human donor with Susac syndrome.

V and J are TRBV9 and TRBJ2-5; D is ambiguous. Germline CDR1 and CDR2: SGDLS and YYNGEE. The CDR3 length is 16 residues. V lost 4 bases and J 3 bases, leaving 19 bases between the germline ends. CDR3 in amino acids: CASSPLGIAREETQYF. The CDR3 DNA is TGTGCCAGCAGCCCCCTCGGTATAGCTAGAGAAGAGACCCAGTACTTC.

This clonotype is a singleton in its sample. The V and J genes are TRBV4-1 and TRBJ2-3; 7 bases align to TRBD2. The CDR3 is 15 amino acids. With 7 bases clipped from V and 0 bases from J, the junction kept 7 bases outside the gene matches. The germline V gene has CDR1 MGHRA and CDR2 YSYEKL. The CDR3 region is CASTGSSGSTDTQYF. The CDR3 nucleotides read TGCGCCAGCACAGGCTCTAGCGGAAGCACAGATACGCAGTATTTT.

This clonotype was counted once. The chain carries TRBV2 and TRBJ1-1; D gene uncertain. Per the germline V gene, CDR1 is SNHLY and CDR2 is FYNNEI. CDR3 length: 11 amino acids. With 8 bases removed from V and 7 bases from J, the gap between germline ends came to 11 bases. The CDR3 region has the DNA TGTGCCAGCGAAAAAGCGGGTGAAGCTTTCTTT. Its translation: CASEKAGEAFF. The full variable domain, in which reference TRBV2 and TRBJ1-1 provide the parts outside the CDR3, is EPEVTQTPSHQVTQMGQEVILRCVPISNHLYFYWYRQILGQKVEFLVSFYNNEISEKSEIFDDQFSVERPDGSNFTLKIRSTKLEDSAMYFCASEKAGEAFFGQGTRLTVV.

CDR3 coding DNA: TGCGCCAGCAGCTTCCGGGACAGCCAAGAGACCCAGTACTTC. Translating gives CASSFRDSQETQYF. The rearrangement joins TRBV5-1 to TRBJ2-5; 7 bases map to TRBD1. Germline CDR1 and CDR2: SGHRS and YFSETQ. With V trimmed by 2 bases and J by 1 base, 2 bases remained unmatched. The CDR3 runs to 14 residues.

The chain combines TRBV30 with TRBJ2-1; TRBD2 aligns across 8 bases. The junction had 3 bases not matched to a gene; V was cut back by 3 bases and J by 8 bases. Germline V gene sequence: CDR1 GTSNPN, CDR2 SVGIG (reference sequence). The CDR3 is 12 amino acids. The CDR3 DNA sequence: TGTGCCTGGAGGCGAGCGGGAGATGAGCAGTTCTTC. Translating gives CAWRRAGDEQFF.

This chain joins TRBV20-1 and TRBJ2-5; the match to TRBD1 covers 9 bases. V gave up 6 bases and J gave up 4 bases; unmatched junction bases: 9. Germline loops: CDR1 DFQATT, CDR2 SNEGSKA (reference sequence). CDR3 size: 14 residues. The CDR3 is CSATTGTGLETQYF. The CDR3 DNA reads as TGCAGTGCCACCACCGGGACAGGGTTAGAGACCCAGTACTTC.

CDR3 in DNA: TGCAGTGCTGTACAGGGGGCGCGGGACACTGAAGCTTTCTTT. Translation gives CSAVQGARDTEAFF. The gene calls are TRBV20-1 and TRBJ1-1, with 9 bases identical to TRBD1. The CDR3 totals 14 residues. Trimming removed 5 bases from V and 3 bases from J; junction bases left unmatched: 7. Germline V lookup: CDR1 DFQATT, CDR2 SNEGSKA (reference sequence).

The chain employs TRBV25-1 and TRBJ1-1; tentative D call: TRBD1 (6 bases). Germline V lookup: CDR1 MGHDK, CDR2 SYGVNS. CDR3 size: 11 residues. The V gene lost 4 bases and the J gene lost 9 bases, with 9 bases spanning the gap. The CDR3 reads CASSAQGKAFF. CDR3 nucleotide sequence: TGTGCCAGCAGTGCGCAGGGGAAAGCTTTCTTT. Looking up the rest from reference TRBV25-1 and TRBJ1-1 gives the full variable domain: EADIYQTPRYLVIGTGKKITLECSQTMGHDKMYWYQQDPGMELHLIHYSYGVNSTEKGDLSSESTVSRIRTEHFPLTLESARPSHTSQYLCASSAQGKAFFGQGTRLTVV.

This clonotype came up once. The rearrangement links TRBV14 to TRBJ2-1; unclear D gene. This CDR3 contains 15 residues. V dropped 1 base and J dropped 2 bases, with 9 bases sitting between them. Per the germline V gene, CDR1 is SGHDN and CDR2 is FVKESK. CDR3 DNA sequence: TGTGCCAGCAGCCAAGGGGCCGTAGCCTACAATGAGCAGTTCTTC. Encoded protein: CASSQGAVAYNEQFF.

This CDR3 reads CSVEFRLAGANEQFF. In nucleotides, the CDR3 is TGCAGCGTTGAATTCCGGCTAGCGGGAGCGAATGAGCAGTTCTTC. The rearrangement links TRBV29-1 to TRBJ2-1, with 10 bases that match TRBD2. J gave up 7 bases and V 2 bases, and 8 bases lay outside the gene matches. The CDR3 length is 15 residues. CDR1 and CDR2 (germline): SQVTM, ANQGSEA.

The chain combines TRBV11-2 with TRBJ2-7, with 11 bases that match TRBD2. Germline values: CDR1 SGHAT, CDR2 FQNNGV. Germline trimming cut 9 bases from V and 5 bases from J; bases unmatched to any gene: 6. The length of the CDR3 is 13 residues. CDR3 nucleotides: TGTGCCAGTGTAGCGGGAGGGGCCCACGAGCAGTACTTC. Protein: CASVAGGAHEQYF.

This chain uses TRBV5-1 with TRBJ2-1; 7 bases match TRBD1. This CDR3 has 14 residues. Trimming cost V 1 base and J 8 bases; bases outside gene matches: 6. Germline CDR1 and CDR2: SGHRS and YFSETQ. This CDR3 reads CASSLNRGADEQFF. DNA for the CDR3: TGCGCCAGCAGCTTGAACAGGGGTGCCGATGAGCAGTTCTTC.

The rearrangement joins TRBV27 to TRBJ2-7; 12 nucleotides match TRBD1. V shed 4 bases, J shed 7 bases, and the junction held 8 bases outside the gene matches. The CDR3 consists of 15 residues. Germline V CDR1 and CDR2: MNHEY, SMNVEV (reference sequence). In DNA, the CDR3 is TGTGCCAGCAGTTCCATGGGACAGGGGGCGCCTGAGCAGTACTTC. It codes for CASSSMGQGAPEQYF.